This passage covers 32 T cell receptor beta chains from one sample sequenced in a study of shared clonotypes between healthy human individuals (dated by TCRdb to the early 2020s). Libraries came from the immunoSEQ multiplex PCR assay. TCRdb stores this immuneACCESS table with in-frame sequences only. Part of the clones is absent; in the studies checked, under half of the shortfall reflects unresolved V genes, and no reason is known for the rest. This sample holds approximately 2.3 million clones; roughly 93% were observed only once. The ten largest clonotypes hold under 0.45% of the sample. The specimen sequenced was naive CD4+ T cells from PBMCs. What the cell subset or site label conveys for this sample: CD45RA+ positively selected. The receptors derive from a man between 18 and 35 years old in good health. Some clones in this sample may be carry-over from other donors' samples.

The CDR3 reads CASSDPRAGPRSYGYTF. CDR3 DNA sequence: TGCGCCAGCAGTGACCCGAGGGCGGGACCGAGGAGCTATGGCTACACCTTC. V usage is TRBV10-1 and J usage is TRBJ1-2; weak D call: TRBD1 (5 bases). The CDR3 runs to 17 residues. Germline assignment: CDR1 WNHNN and CDR2 SYGVQD (reference sequence). V lost 3 bases to trimming and J lost 4 bases, with 21 bases between them.

This clone turned up a few times. The same CDR3 can be traced to other DNA sequences in this sample. The V gene is TRBV2, the J gene TRBJ1-5; no firm D call. From germline, CDR1 is SNHLY and CDR2 FYNNEI. The V gene lost 2 bases and the J gene lost 7 bases, with 6 bases spanning the gap. The CDR3 spans 12 residues. CDR3 sequence: CASSERSQPQHF. The CDR3 region has the DNA TGTGCCAGCAGTGAAAGGAGCCAGCCCCAGCATTTT. The full variable domain, in which reference TRBV2 and TRBJ1-5 provide the parts outside the CDR3, is EPEVTQTPSHQVTQMGQEVILRCVPISNHLYFYWYRQILGQKVEFLVSFYNNEISEKSEIFDDQFSVERPDGSNFTLKIRSTKLEDSAMYFCASSERSQPQHFGDGTRLSIL.

As DNA, the CDR3 is TGCGCCAGCAGCCCCGGGACCCGGGCTGGGAGCAATCAGCCCCAGCATTTT. Protein product: CASSPGTRAGSNQPQHF. The gene calls are TRBV4-1 and TRBJ1-5; TRBD1 is a possible D gene (5 bases). This CDR3 has 17 residues. Trimming shortened V by 4 bases and J by 1 base, and 17 bases separated the two germline ends. Germline V lookup: CDR1 MGHRA, CDR2 YSYEKL.

V and J are TRBV5-4 and TRBJ2-4; D unresolved. CDR1 SGHNT and CDR2 YYREEE come from the germline V gene (reference sequence). Trimming cost V 2 bases and J 5 bases, with 11 bases left between them. The CDR3 length is 14 residues. CDR3 region: CASSFPGPQNIQYF. The CDR3 DNA follows: TGTGCCAGCAGCTTCCCCGGACCTCAAAACATTCAGTACTTC.

The chain joins TRBV19 to TRBJ2-7; D is perhaps TRBD1 (5 bases). Germline V CDR1 and CDR2: LNHDA, SQIVND (reference sequence). This CDR3 comprises 13 residues. V lost 1 base to trimming and J lost 3 bases, with 7 bases between them. The DNA for the CDR3 is TGTGCCAGTAGTATAGCCAGGGACTACGAGCAGTACTTC. Its protein product is CASSIARDYEQYF. Based on the CDR3 plus reference TRBV19 and TRBJ2-7, the full variable domain is DGGITQSPKYLFRKEGQNVTLSCEQNLNHDAMYWYRQDPGQGLRLIYYSQIVNDFQKGDIAEGYSVSREKKESFPLTVTSAQKNPTAFYLCASSIARDYEQYFGPGTRLTVT.

In regard to this clone: The same CDR3 is also encoded by other DNA sequences in this sample. This chain uses TRBV9 with TRBJ1-1; weak D call: TRBD1 (5 bases). This CDR3 is built from 13 residues. V was shortened by 4 bases and J by 3 bases, with 10 bases between the two germline ends. CDR1 SGDLS and CDR2 YYNGEE come from the germline V gene. The CDR3, as DNA: TGTGCCAGCAGCAGGGGTCGAGACACTGAAGCTTTCTTT. Translating gives CASSRGRDTEAFF.

The V call is TRBV30, the J call TRBJ2-7, with 8 nucleotides matching TRBD1. The CDR3 runs 13 residues. The germline V gene encodes CDR1 GTSNPN and CDR2 SVGIG (reference sequence). The junction had 6 bases not matched to a gene; V was cut back by 4 bases and J by 4 bases. The CDR3 loop is CAWNRDRQYEQYF. DNA of the CDR3: TGTGCCTGGAATCGGGACAGGCAGTACGAGCAGTACTTC.

The CDR3 reads CATTYGFTYEQYF. The CDR3 coding sequence is TGTGCCACGACGTACGGTTTCACCTACGAGCAGTACTTC. The genes are TRBV10-3 and TRBJ2-7; D remains ambiguous. Germline CDR1 reads ENHRY; CDR2 reads SYGVKD. This CDR3 has 13 amino acids. With 10 bases removed from V and 2 bases from J, the gap between germline ends came to 15 bases.

The chain is built from TRBV4-1 and TRBJ2-2; D tentatively fits TRBD1 or TRBD2 (6 bases each). There are 16 residues in the CDR3. Trimming pared 0 bases from V and 3 bases from J, leaving 11 bases between. Germline values: CDR1 MGHRA, CDR2 YSYEKL. The CDR3 bases are TGCGCCAGCAGCCAAGATCGGGGGCCCCACACCGGGGAGCTGTTTTTT. Its translation is CASSQDRGPHTGELFF.

This clone appeared once. The gene calls are TRBV20-1 and TRBJ2-5; 8 bases are a match to TRBD1. The J call may be wrong; the DNA end is better matched by TRBJ2-7. CDR3 length equals 11 residues. Germline assignment: CDR1 DFQATT and CDR2 SNEGSKA (reference sequence). The CDR3 DNA sequence: TGCAGTGGACAGGGGAGGTACGAGCAGTACTTC. Translating gives CSGQGRYEQYF.

With respect to this clone: Other DNA sequences of this sample code for an identical CDR3. The chain joins TRBV11-2 to TRBJ2-5; no reliable D call. The germline V and J ends were trimmed by 3 bases and 2 bases, with 7 bases remaining between them. CDR3 length: 13 amino acids. The germline V gene encodes CDR1 SGHAT and CDR2 FQNNGV. Here the CDR3 DNA reads TGTGCCAGCAGCTTCGGGTTGCAAGAGACCCAGTACTTC. Translated, it gives CASSFGLQETQYF.

The chain combines TRBV7-9 with TRBJ2-5; D might be TRBD2 (5 bases). V lost 6 bases and J lost 5, with 13 bases in between. The CDR3 is 13 residues long. CDR1 and CDR2 from the germline V gene are SEHNR and FQNEAQ (reference sequence). Here the CDR3 DNA reads TGTGCCAGCAGGACACATACGGGGGAGACCCAGTACTTC. Amino acid sequence: CASRTHTGETQYF.

The rearrangement uses TRBV19 and TRBJ2-2; maybe TRBD1 (5 bases). Germline CDR1 is LNHDA and CDR2 is SQIVND (reference sequence). The germline V and J ends were trimmed by 1 base and 1 base, with 10 bases remaining between them. The CDR3 covers 16 residues. The CDR3 coding sequence is TGTGCCAGTAGTATAGGTGGGGCTAAGAACACCGGGGAGCTGTTTTTT. Its translation: CASSIGGAKNTGELFF. The whole variable domain, remainder taken from reference TRBV19 and TRBJ2-2, is DGGITQSPKYLFRKEGQNVTLSCEQNLNHDAMYWYRQDPGQGLRLIYYSQIVNDFQKGDIAEGYSVSREKKESFPLTVTSAQKNPTAFYLCASSIGGAKNTGELFFGEGSRLTVL.

This clone was picked up one time. Additional DNA sequences in this sample encode the identical CDR3. CDR3 loop: CASSLGLAETQYF. CDR3 DNA sequence: TGTGCCAGCAGCCTCGGACTAGCAGAGACCCAGTACTTC. The chain recombines TRBV7-2 with TRBJ2-5; 8 nucleotides line up with TRBD2. Germline CDR1 and CDR2: SGHTA and FQGNSA. CDR3 length: 13 amino acids. The V gene end was trimmed by 5 bases and the J gene end by 4 bases; junction bases not matched to a gene: 3.

The chain recombines TRBV5-1 with TRBJ2-1; D may be TRBD2 (5 bases). V was cut by 4 bases and J by 4 bases, with 18 bases left in between. The CDR3 runs to 16 residues. The germline CDR1 and CDR2 sequences are SGHRS and YFSETQ. In DNA form, the CDR3 reads TGCGCCAGCAGCGACCGGGAAAGAGTGGGATACAATGAGCAGTTCTTC. Translation: CASSDRERVGYNEQFF.

V and J are TRBV4-1 and TRBJ2-5; D possibly uses TRBD1 or TRBD2 (5 bases each). V lost 5 bases and J 5 bases, leaving 18 bases between the germline ends. This CDR3 region has 15 residues. In germline, CDR1 is MGHRA, CDR2 YSYEKL. The CDR3, as DNA: TGCGCCAGCAGCAAATTAGGAGCGAGGGGCGAGACCCAGTACTTC. As protein: CASSKLGARGETQYF.

The chain is built from TRBV4-1 and TRBJ2-3; D ambiguous. The ends were cut back, 1 base at V and 11 bases at J, with 16 bases in the middle. The V gene's germline CDR1 is MGHRA and CDR2 YSYEKL. This CDR3 region has 14 residues. The CDR3 sequence: CASSQGSGARMQYF. DNA of the CDR3: TGCGCCAGCAGCCAAGGGTCTGGCGCCAGGATGCAGTATTTT.

Notes on this clone: Additional DNA sequences in this sample encode the identical CDR3. The chain employs TRBV5-1 and TRBJ2-7; D unclear. V was trimmed by 0 bases and J by 1 base, leaving 5 bases between them. Germline CDR1 is SGHRS and CDR2 is YFSETQ. The CDR3 contains 13 residues. The DNA of the CDR3 is TGCGCCAGCAGCTTGGACGCATCCTACGAGCAGTACTTC. It translates to CASSLDASYEQYF.

The table lists this clone with a count of one. CDR3 DNA sequence: TGTGCCAGCAGCTTAGGACAGCCCAATCAGCCCCAGCATTTT. Translating it yields CASSLGQPNQPQHF. The rearrangement links TRBV7-9 to TRBJ1-5; possibly TRBD1 for D (5 bases). Deletions cut 1 base from V and 3 bases from J, with 7 bases between. The CDR3 spans 14 residues. CDR1 and CDR2 (germline): SEHNR, FQNEAQ (reference sequence).

Concerning this clone itself: The sample has other DNA sequences that encode this CDR3 too. The V call is TRBV7-2, the J call TRBJ1-1; 12 positions match TRBD1. Germline V gene data show CDR1 as SGHTA and CDR2 as FQGNSA. Germline trimming cut 5 bases from V and 5 bases from J; bases unmatched to any gene: 3. The CDR3 runs 14 residues. CDR3 residues: CASSRDRGRTEAFF. The CDR3, as DNA: TGTGCCAGCAGCCGGGACAGGGGGCGGACTGAAGCTTTCTTT. Full variable domain (outside the CDR3, taken from reference TRBV7-2 and TRBJ1-1): GAGVSQSPSNKVTEKGKDVELRCDPISGHTALYWYRQSLGQGLEFLIYFQGNSAPDKSGLPSDRFSAERTGGSVSTLTIQRTQQEDSAVYLCASSRDRGRTEAFFGQGTRLTVV.

In DNA, the CDR3 is TGTGCCAGCACTAACCCACGGGCTAGCGGGAGCTCCTACGAGCAGTACTTC. Translated, it gives CASTNPRASGSSYEQYF. V usage is TRBV5-5 and J usage is TRBJ2-7, with TRBD2 matching 10 bases. Germline V lookup: CDR1 SGHKS, CDR2 YYEKEE (reference sequence). With V trimmed by 6 bases and J by 0 bases, 12 bases remained unmatched. The CDR3 length is 17 residues.

The chain carries TRBV15 and TRBJ2-5, with 9 bases matching TRBD2. Germline trimming cut 0 bases from V and 9 bases from J; bases unmatched to any gene: 5. Germline CDR1 and CDR2: LNHNV and YYDKDF (reference sequence). CDR3 length equals 14 residues. The CDR3 sequence: CATSRDPREGPQYF. The CDR3 coding sequence is TGTGCCACCAGCAGAGATCCGCGGGAGGGCCCCCAGTACTTC.

The chain is built from TRBV28 and TRBJ1-5, with 7 nucleotides matching TRBD1. After removal of 7 bases from V and 9 bases from J, the junction contained 15 bases not matched to a gene. The CDR3 length is 15 residues. Germline V lookup: CDR1 MDHEN, CDR2 SYDVKM. CDR3 amino acids: CASTLWQGGPGPQHF. CDR3 nucleotide sequence: TGTGCCAGCACCCTCTGGCAGGGGGGACCGGGGCCCCAGCATTTT.

The V gene is TRBV18, the J gene TRBJ1-5; the match to TRBD1 covers 8 bases. The germline V gene encodes CDR1 KGHSH and CDR2 LQKENI. Trimming took 2 bases from V and 3 from J; bases not matched to a gene: 6. The CDR3 consists of 16 residues. The CDR3 sequence is CASSPIRGRNNQPQHF. The CDR3 coding sequence is TGTGCCAGCTCACCAATCAGGGGGCGCAACAATCAGCCCCAGCATTTT.

This chain's CDR3 is CASSLRLAGGPQQFF. The CDR3 DNA is TGCGCCAGCAGCCTGAGACTAGCGGGAGGGCCTCAGCAGTTCTTC. The rearrangement joins TRBV5-1 to TRBJ2-1; 14 nucleotides agree with TRBD2. The CDR3 sequence is 15 residues long. The V and J ends lost 4 bases and 11 bases, in that order; junction bases with no gene match: 8. Germline assignment: CDR1 SGHRS and CDR2 YFSETQ.

This chain joins TRBV25-1 and TRBJ1-6, with D uncertain. The CDR3 sequence is 10 residues long. Germline V CDR1 and CDR2: MGHDK, SYGVNS. V was pared by 8 bases and J by 14 bases, with 10 bases between. CDR3 region: CASGVSTLHF. For the CDR3, the DNA is TGTGCCAGCGGCGTATCGACCCTCCACTTT.

A single count supports this clone. CDR3 residues: CASSQAPGGNQPQHF. DNA for the CDR3: TGTGCCAGCAGCCAAGCCCCGGGGGGCAATCAGCCCCAGCATTTT. The J gene is TRBJ1-5, the V gene TRBV4-2; D may be TRBD1 (5 bases). Germline V lookup: CDR1 LGHNA, CDR2 YNFKEQ. The CDR3 covers 15 residues. V was cut by 1 base and J by 2 bases, with 9 bases left in between.

The table lists this clone with a few counts. V gene TRBV19 combines with J gene TRBJ1-1; D may be TRBD1 (6 bases). Germline V lookup: CDR1 LNHDA, CDR2 SQIVND (reference sequence). The ends were cut back, 1 base at V and 5 bases at J, with 14 bases in the middle. The CDR3 has 15 residues. In nucleotides, the CDR3 is TGTGCCAGTAGTATAGCCCCACAGGGAGGGACTGAAGCTTTCTTT. Translation: CASSIAPQGGTEAFF.

This clone came up once. This chain joins TRBV28 and TRBJ2-7; 8 nucleotides agree with TRBD2. Germline trimming cut 2 bases from V and 2 bases from J; bases unmatched to any gene: 5. Per germline, CDR1 MDHEN and CDR2 SYDVKM. The length of the CDR3 is 15 residues. The CDR3 DNA reads TGTGCCAGCAGTTTACAGCGGGGGTCCCCCTACGAGCAGTACTTC. As protein: CASSLQRGSPYEQYF.

The J gene is TRBJ1-5, the V gene TRBV7-8; 9 positions agree with TRBD1. V lost 5 bases to trimming and J lost 5 bases; unmatched junction nucleotides: 13. Per germline, CDR1 SGHVS and CDR2 FQNEAQ. This CDR3 is built from 17 residues. CDR3 residues: CASSPDGTGRNYQPQHF. The CDR3 region has the DNA TGTGCCAGCAGCCCCGACGGGACAGGGAGAAATTATCAGCCCCAGCATTTT.

The CDR3 sequence is CASSRDRLFNNEQFF. CDR3 in DNA: TGCGCCAGCAGCCGGGACAGACTTTTCAACAATGAGCAGTTCTTC. The V and J genes are TRBV10-1 and TRBJ2-1; TRBD1 matches at 7 bases. The ends lost 6 bases at V and 5 bases at J; junction bases unmatched: 10. The germline V gene has CDR1 WNHNN and CDR2 SYGVQD (reference sequence). This CDR3 is 15 amino acids long.

The CDR3 loop reads CAISEARLAGARDTQYF. CDR3 sequence (DNA): TGTGCCATCAGTGAGGCAAGACTAGCGGGAGCAAGGGATACGCAGTATTTT. The chain recombines TRBV10-3 with TRBJ2-3; TRBD2 matches at 12 bases. Trimming removed 2 bases from V and 6 bases from J; junction bases left unmatched: 9. The CDR3 covers 17 residues. CDR1 ENHRY and CDR2 SYGVKD come from the germline V gene.